This T cell receptor (beta chain) was sequenced in a study of memory CD4+ T cells and cytomegalovirus serostatus. Libraries were prepared by immunoSEQ multiplex PCR; TCRdb keeps only in-frame clonotypes and omits some of them. The sample gives roughly 40,000 clones, over 65% of which show up once; 0.6% to 0.95% is in the top ten. This clone was recorded a few times. Germline CDR1 is SGDLS and CDR2 is YYNGEE. V was pared by 4 bases and J by 8 bases, with 12 bases between. The CDR3 covers 12 residues. The sort gate was single viable CD3+CD4+CD8-CD45RO+ cells for memory CD4+ T cells. Serum IgG to CMV pp150, pp28, p38 and p52 defined serostatus.

The sequenced material came from memory CD4+ T cells from blood. J is TRBJ1-2 and V is TRBV9; the D gene is possibly TRBD1 (6 bases). This receptor was identified in an adult in good health and CMV-seronegative. The CDR3 loop reads CASSLQGVGYTF. DNA of the CDR3: TGTGCCAGCAGCTTACAGGGAGTCGGCTACACCTTC.